This TCR beta chain was identified during a study of T cell changes during pregnancy in multiple sclerosis. Using immunoSEQ multiplex PCR, the repertoire was profiled, and TCRdb retains in-frame clones only, with some absent. In the table there are fewer than 55,000 clones, about 88% of which are singletons. The V gene end was trimmed by 3 bases and the J gene end by 7 bases; junction bases not matched to a gene: 3. The CDR3 has 13 amino acids. Germline CDR1 and CDR2: LGHNA and YSLEER. The clonotype was recovered from a female donor in good health, enrolled as a control in a pregnancy study. Sequenced here: CD8+ T cells from peripheral blood mononuclear cells, sampled after pregnancy. This chain links TRBV4-3 with TRBJ2-1; 7 bases fit TRBD2. The CDR3 nucleotides are TGCGCCAGCAGCCACCCCGGGGGGAATGAGCAGTTCTTC. This translates into CASSHPGGNEQFF.